What follows are 2 T cell receptor beta chains derived from one specimen sequenced in a study of beta chain features in type 1 diabetes. Of the isolated RNA, all was reverse transcribed, and so the sequenced material was expressed TCRB transcripts. Data came from immunoSEQ multiplex PCR; TCRdb stores just in-frame clones and leaves some out. This sample has around 500,000 clones, with 30% found just once. The sequenced material came from naive CD4+ T cells from blood. The receptors stem from a man between 18 and 35 years old in good health.

This clone was seen only a few times. The chain uses TRBV9 and TRBJ2-3, with D tentatively TRBD1 (6 bases). The germline CDR1 and CDR2 sequences are SGDLS and YYNGEE. This CDR3 comprises 15 residues. V lost 3 bases, J lost 4 bases, and 15 bases lay in between. The CDR3 is CASSALSGAADTQYF. The CDR3 DNA is TGTGCCAGCAGCGCTCTATCAGGGGCGGCAGATACGCAGTATTTT.

Note on this clone: Other nucleotide sequences in the sample specify the same CDR3. The chain has TRBV7-2 and TRBJ2-7; no reliable D call. Germline CDR1 is SGHTA and CDR2 is FQGNSA. Trimming cost V 2 bases and J 0 bases, with 5 bases left between them. The length of the CDR3 is 13 residues. Here the CDR3 DNA reads TGTGCCAGCAGCTTACCTAGCTCCTACGAGCAGTACTTC. It encodes CASSLPSSYEQYF.